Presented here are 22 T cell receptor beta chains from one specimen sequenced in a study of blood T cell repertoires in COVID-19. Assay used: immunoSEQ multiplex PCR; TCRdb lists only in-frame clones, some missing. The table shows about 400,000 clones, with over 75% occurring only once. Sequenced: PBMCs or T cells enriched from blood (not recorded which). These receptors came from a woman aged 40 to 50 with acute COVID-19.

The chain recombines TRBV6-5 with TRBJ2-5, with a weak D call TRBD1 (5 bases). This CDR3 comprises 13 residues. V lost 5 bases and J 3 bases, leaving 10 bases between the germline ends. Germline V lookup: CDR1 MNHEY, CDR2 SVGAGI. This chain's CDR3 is CASSRAGKETQYF. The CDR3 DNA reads TGTGCCAGCAGTAGGGCAGGGAAAGAGACCCAGTACTTC.

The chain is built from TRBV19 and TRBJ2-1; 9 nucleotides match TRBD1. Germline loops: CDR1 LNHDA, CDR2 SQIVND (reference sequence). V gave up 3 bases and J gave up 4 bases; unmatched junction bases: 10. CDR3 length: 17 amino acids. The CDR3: CASSIPLGTGPYNEQFF. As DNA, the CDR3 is TGTGCCAGTAGTATCCCCCTCGGGACAGGGCCATACAATGAGCAGTTCTTC.

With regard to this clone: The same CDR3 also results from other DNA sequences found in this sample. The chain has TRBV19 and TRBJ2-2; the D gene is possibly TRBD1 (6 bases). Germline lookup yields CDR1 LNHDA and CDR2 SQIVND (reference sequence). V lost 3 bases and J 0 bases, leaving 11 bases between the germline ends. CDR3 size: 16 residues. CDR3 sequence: CASSILGAANTGELFF. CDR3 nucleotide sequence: TGTGCCAGTAGTATTTTGGGGGCCGCGAACACCGGGGAGCTGTTTTTT.

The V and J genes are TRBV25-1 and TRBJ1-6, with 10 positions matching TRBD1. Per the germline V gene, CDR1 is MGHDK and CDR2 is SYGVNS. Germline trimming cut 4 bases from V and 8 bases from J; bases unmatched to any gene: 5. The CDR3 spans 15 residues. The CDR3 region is CASSGPGQGYSPLHF. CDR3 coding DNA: TGTGCCAGCAGTGGCCCGGGACAGGGGTATTCACCCCTCCACTTT. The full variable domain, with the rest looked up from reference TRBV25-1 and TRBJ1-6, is EADIYQTPRYLVIGTGKKITLECSQTMGHDKMYWYQQDPGMELHLIHYSYGVNSTEKGDLSSESTVSRIRTEHFPLTLESARPSHTSQYLCASSGPGQGYSPLHFGNGTRLTVT.

CDR3 in amino acids: CATSQGGPGTGELFF. CDR3 nucleotides: TGTGCCACCAGTCAAGGGGGCCCCGGGACCGGGGAGCTGTTTTTT. The chain is built from TRBV24-1 and TRBJ2-2; 7 bases line up with TRBD1. The V segment lost 6 bases and the J segment 5 bases; nucleotides outside the gene matches: 8. Germline CDR1 is KGHDR and CDR2 is SFDVKD. The CDR3 has 15 residues.

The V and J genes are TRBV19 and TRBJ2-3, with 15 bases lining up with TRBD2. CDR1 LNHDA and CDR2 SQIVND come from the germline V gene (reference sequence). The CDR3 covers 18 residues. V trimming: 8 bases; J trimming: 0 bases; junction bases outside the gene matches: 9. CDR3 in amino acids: CASQVRTSGGVSTDTQYF. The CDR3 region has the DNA TGTGCCAGTCAAGTAAGGACTAGCGGGGGGGTTAGCACAGATACGCAGTATTTT.

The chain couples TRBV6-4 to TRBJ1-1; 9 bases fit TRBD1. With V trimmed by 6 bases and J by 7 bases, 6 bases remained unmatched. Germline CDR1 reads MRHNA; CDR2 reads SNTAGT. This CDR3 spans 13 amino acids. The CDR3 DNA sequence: TGTGCCAGCAGAGCGGGACAGGGCGGTGAAGCTTTCTTT. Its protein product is CASRAGQGGEAFF.

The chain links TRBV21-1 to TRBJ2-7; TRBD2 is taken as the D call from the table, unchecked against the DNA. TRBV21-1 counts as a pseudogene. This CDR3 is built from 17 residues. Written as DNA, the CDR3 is TGTGCCAGCAGCAAAGTAGGGGCGGGGGGTGACTCCTACGAGCAGTACTTC. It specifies CASSKVGAGGDSYEQYF.

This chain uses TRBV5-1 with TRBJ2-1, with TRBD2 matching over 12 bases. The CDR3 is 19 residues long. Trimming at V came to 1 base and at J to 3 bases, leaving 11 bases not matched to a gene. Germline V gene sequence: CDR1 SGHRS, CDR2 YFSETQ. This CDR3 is CASSLSFGLAGTNYNEQFF. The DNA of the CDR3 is TGCGCCAGCAGCTTGAGCTTCGGACTAGCGGGGACAAACTACAATGAGCAGTTCTTC.

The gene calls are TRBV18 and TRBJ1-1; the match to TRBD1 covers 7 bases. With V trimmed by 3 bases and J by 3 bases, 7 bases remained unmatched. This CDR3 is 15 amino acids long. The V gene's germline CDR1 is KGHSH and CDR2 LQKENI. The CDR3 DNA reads TGTGCCAGCTCACCCAGACAGGGTTCGGACACTGAAGCTTTCTTT. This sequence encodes CASSPRQGSDTEAFF.

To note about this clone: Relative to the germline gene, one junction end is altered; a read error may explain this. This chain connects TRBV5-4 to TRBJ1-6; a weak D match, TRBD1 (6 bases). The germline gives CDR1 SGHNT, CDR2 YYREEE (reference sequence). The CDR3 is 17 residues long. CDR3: CASSRGGVGAYNSPLHF. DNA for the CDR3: TGTGCCAGCAGCAGAGGTGGGGTGGGGGCCTATAATTCGCCCCTCCACTTT.

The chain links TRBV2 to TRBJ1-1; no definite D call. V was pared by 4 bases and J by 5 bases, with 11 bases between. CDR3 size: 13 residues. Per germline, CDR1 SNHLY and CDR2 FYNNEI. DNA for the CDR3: TGTGCCAGCAGTGTCCGGGGTGGGACTGAAGCTTTCTTT. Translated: CASSVRGGTEAFF.

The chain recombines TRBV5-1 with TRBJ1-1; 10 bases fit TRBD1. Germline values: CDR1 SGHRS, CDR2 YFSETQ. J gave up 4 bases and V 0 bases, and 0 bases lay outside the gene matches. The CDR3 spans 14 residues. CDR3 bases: TGCGCCAGCAGCTTGGGGACAGGGGGCACTGAAGCTTTCTTT. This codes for CASSLGTGGTEAFF.

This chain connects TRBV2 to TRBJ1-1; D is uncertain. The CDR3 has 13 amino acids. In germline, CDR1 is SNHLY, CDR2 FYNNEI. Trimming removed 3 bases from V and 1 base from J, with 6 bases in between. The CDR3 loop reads CASSDIRNTEAFF. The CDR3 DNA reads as TGTGCCAGCAGTGATATTAGGAACACTGAAGCTTTCTTT.

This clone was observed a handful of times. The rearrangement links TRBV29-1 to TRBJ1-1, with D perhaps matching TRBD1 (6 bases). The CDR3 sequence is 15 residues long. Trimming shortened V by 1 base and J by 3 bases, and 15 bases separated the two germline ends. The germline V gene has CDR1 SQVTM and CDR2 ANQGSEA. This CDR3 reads CSVEGSKGVYTEAFF. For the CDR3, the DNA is TGCAGCGTTGAAGGATCGAAGGGGGTTTACACTGAAGCTTTCTTT.

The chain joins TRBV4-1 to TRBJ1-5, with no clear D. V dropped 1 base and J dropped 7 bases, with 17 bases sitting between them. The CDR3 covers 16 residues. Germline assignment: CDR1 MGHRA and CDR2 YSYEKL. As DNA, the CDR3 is TGCGCCAGCAGCCAAGGTGGACGGACCACGGGGCAGCCCCAGCATTTT. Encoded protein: CASSQGGRTTGQPQHF.

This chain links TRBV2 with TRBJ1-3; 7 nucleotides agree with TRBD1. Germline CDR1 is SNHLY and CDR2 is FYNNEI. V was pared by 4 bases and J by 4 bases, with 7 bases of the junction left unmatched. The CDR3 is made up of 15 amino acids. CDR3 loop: CASSARQGSGNTIYF. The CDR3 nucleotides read TGTGCCAGCAGTGCTAGACAGGGCTCCGGAAACACCATATATTTT.

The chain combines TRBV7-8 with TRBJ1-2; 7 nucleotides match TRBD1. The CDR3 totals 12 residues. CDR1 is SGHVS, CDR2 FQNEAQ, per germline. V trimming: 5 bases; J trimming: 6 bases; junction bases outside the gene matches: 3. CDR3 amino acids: CASSETGNGYTF. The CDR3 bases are TGTGCCAGCAGCGAGACAGGGAATGGCTACACCTTC.

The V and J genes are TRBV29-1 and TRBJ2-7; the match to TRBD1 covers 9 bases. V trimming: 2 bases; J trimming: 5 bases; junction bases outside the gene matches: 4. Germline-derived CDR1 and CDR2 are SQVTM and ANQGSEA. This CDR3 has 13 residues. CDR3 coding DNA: TGCAGCGTTGAAACGGGGACAGGGCACGAGCAGTACTTC. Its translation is CSVETGTGHEQYF.

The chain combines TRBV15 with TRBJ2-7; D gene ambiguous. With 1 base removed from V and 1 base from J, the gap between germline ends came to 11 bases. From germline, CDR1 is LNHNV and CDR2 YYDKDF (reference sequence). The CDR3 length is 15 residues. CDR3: CATSRVPSDSYEQYF. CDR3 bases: TGTGCCACCAGCAGAGTCCCAAGCGATTCCTACGAGCAGTACTTC. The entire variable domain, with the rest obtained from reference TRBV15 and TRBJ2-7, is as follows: DAMVIQNPRYQVTQFGKPVTLSCSQTLNHNVMYWYQQKSSQAPKLLFHYYDKDFNNEADTPDNFQSRRPNTSFCFLDIRSPGLGDTAMYLCATSRVPSDSYEQYFGPGTRLTVT.

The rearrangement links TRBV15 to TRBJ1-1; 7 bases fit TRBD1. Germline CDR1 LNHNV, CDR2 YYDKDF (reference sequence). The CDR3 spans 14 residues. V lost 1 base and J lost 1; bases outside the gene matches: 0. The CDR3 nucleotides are TGTGCCACCAGCAGAGGACAGGGGAACACTGAAGCTTTCTTT. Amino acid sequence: CATSRGQGNTEAFF.

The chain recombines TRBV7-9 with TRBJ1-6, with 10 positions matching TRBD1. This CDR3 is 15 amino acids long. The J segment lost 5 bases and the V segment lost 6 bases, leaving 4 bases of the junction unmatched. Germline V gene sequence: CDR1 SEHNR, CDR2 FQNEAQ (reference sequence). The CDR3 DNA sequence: TGTGCCAGCAGAGGACAGGGGGGAGATAATTCACCCCTCCACTTT. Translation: CASRGQGGDNSPLHF.